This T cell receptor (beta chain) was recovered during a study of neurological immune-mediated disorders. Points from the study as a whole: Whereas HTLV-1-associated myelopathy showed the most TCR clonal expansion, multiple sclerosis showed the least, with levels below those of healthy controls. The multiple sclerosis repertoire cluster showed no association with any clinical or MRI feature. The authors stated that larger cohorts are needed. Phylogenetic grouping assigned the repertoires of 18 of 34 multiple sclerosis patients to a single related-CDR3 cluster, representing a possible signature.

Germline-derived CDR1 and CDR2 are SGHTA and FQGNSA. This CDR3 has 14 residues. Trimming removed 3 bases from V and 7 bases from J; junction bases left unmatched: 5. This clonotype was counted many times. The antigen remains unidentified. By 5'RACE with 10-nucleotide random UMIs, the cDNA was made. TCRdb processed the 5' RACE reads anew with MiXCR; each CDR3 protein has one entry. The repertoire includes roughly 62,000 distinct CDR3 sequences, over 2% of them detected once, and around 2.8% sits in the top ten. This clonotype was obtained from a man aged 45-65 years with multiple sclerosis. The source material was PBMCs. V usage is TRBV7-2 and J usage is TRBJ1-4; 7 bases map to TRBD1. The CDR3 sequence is CASSFAGGGEKLFF. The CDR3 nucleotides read TGTGCCAGCAGCTTCGCAGGGGGAGGTGAAAAACTGTTTTTT.